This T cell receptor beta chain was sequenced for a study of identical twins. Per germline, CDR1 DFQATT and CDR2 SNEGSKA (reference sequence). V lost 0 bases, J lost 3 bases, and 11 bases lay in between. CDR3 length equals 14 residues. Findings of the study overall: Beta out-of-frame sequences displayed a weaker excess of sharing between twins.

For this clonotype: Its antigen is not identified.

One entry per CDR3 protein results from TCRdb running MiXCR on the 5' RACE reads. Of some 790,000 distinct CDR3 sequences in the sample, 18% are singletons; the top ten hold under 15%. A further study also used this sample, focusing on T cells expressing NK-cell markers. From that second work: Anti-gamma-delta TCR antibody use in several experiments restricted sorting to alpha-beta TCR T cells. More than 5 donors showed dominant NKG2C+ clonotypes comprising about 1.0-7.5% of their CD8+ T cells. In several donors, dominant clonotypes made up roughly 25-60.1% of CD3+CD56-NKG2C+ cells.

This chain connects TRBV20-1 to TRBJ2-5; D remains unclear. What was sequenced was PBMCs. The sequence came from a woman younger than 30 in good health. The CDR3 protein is CSARDPGREETQYF. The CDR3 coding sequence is TGCAGTGCTAGAGATCCCGGTAGGGAAGAGACCCAGTACTTC.